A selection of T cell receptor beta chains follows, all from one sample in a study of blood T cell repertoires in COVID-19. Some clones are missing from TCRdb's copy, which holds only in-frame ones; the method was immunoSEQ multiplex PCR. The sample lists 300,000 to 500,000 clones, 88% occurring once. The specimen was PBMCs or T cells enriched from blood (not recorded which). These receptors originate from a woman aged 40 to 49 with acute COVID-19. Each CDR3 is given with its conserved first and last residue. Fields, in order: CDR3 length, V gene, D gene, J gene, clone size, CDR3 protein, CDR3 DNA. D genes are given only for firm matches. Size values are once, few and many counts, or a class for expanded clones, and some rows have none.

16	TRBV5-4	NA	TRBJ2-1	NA	CASSPASGGASNEQFF	TGTGCCAGCAGCCCTGCTAGTGGGGGGGCTAGCAATGAGCAGTTCTTC
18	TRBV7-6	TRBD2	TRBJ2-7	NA	CASSLSSGGLIIIHEQYF	TGTGCCAGCAGCTTATCTAGCGGGGGCCTCATTATAATCCACGAGCAGTACTTC
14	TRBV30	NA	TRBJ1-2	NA	CAWRAELLNYGYTF	TGTGCCTGGAGAGCGGAACTCCTTAACTATGGCTACACCTTC
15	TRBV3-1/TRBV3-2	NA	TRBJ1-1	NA	CASSQDPIQVSEAFF	TGTGCCAGCAGCCAAGATCCAATTCAGGTATCTGAAGCTTTCTTT
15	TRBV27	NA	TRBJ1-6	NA	CASSFARVLNSPLHF	TGTGCCAGCAGTTTCGCCAGGGTATTAAATTCACCCCTCCACTTT
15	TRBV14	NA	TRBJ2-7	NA	CASSQDRQRIYEQYF	TGTGCCAGCAGCCAAGATCGGCAGAGGATCTACGAGCAGTACTTC
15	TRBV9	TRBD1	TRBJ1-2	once	CASSFGQGNNYGYTF	TGTGCCAGCAGCTTCGGACAGGGAAATAACTATGGCTACACCTTC
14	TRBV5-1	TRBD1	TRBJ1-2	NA	CASSFGQGGYGYTF	TGCGCCAGCAGCTTCGGACAGGGGGGCTATGGCTACACCTTC
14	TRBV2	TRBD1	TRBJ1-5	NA	CASSGQGLVQPQHF	TGTGCCAGCAGTGGACAGGGGCTGGTTCAGCCCCAGCATTTT
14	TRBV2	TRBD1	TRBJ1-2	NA	CASRPGGAVSGYTF	TGTGCCAGCAGGCCAGGGGGCGCTGTTAGTGGCTACACCTTC
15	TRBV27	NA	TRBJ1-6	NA	CASTPLGQINSPLHF	TGTGCCAGCACCCCCTTAGGACAAATTAATTCACCCCTCCACTTT
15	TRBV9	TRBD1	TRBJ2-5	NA	CASSQVTGFGETQYF	TGTGCCAGCAGCCAAGTGACAGGGTTCGGCGAGACCCAGTACTTC
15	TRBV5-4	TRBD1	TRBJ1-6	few	CASSLDRGINSPLHF	TGTGCCAGCAGCTTGGACAGGGGTATTAATTCACCCCTCCACTTT
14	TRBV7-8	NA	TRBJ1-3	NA	CASSLVRVGNTIYF	TGTGCCAGCAGCTTAGTCAGGGTTGGAAACACCATATATTTT
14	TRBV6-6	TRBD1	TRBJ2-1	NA	CASRPGQGRNEQFF	TGTGCCAGCAGACCGGGACAGGGGAGGAATGAGCAGTTCTTC
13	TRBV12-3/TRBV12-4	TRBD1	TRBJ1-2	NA	CASTPGQPYGYTF	TGTGCCAGCACCCCGGGACAGCCCTATGGCTACACCTTC
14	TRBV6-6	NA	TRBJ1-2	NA	CASKRDSQDYGYTF	TGTGCCAGCAAACGGGACTCCCAAGACTATGGCTACACCTTC
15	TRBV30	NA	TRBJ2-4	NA	CAWSGPVGSKNIQYF	TGTGCCTGGAGTGGTCCCGTCGGGTCCAAAAACATTCAGTACTTC
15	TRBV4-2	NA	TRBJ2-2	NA	CASSQGHSHTGELFF	TGTGCCAGCAGCCAGGGGCACAGCCACACCGGGGAGCTGTTTTTT
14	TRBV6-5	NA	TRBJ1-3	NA	CASRQGNSGNTIYF	TGTGCCAGCAGACAGGGAAACTCTGGAAACACCATATATTTT
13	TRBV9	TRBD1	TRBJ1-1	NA	CASSSNRGTEAFF	TGTGCCAGCAGCTCAAACAGGGGGACTGAAGCTTTCTTT
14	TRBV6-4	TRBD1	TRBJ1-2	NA	CASSMTLTGAGYTF	TGTGCCAGCAGCATGACCCTCACAGGGGCCGGCTACACCTTC
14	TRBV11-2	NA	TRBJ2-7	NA	CASSLAQGFDEQYF	TGTGCCAGCAGCTTAGCCCAGGGTTTCGACGAGCAGTACTTC
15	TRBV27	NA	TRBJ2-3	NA	CASSFLGPPGDTQYF	TGTGCCAGCAGTTTTTTAGGCCCGCCGGGAGATACGCAGTATTTT
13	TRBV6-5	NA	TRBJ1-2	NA	CASRAQGIYGYTF	TGTGCCAGCAGGGCACAGGGTATATATGGCTACACCTTC
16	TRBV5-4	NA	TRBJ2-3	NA	CASSSKTGGGTDTQYF	TGTGCCAGCAGCAGCAAGACAGGTGGAGGCACAGATACGCAGTATTTT
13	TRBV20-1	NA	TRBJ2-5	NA	CSASAEGGETQYF	TGCAGTGCTAGTGCGGAAGGAGGGGAGACCCAGTACTTC
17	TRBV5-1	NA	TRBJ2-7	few	CASSLSGAPPNGHEQYF	TGCGCCAGCAGCTTGAGTGGAGCGCCGCCGAATGGCCACGAGCAGTACTTC
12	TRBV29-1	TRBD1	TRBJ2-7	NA	CSGGTGDHEQYF	TGCAGCGGGGGGACAGGGGACCACGAGCAGTACTTC
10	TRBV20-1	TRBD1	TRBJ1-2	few	CSASYRGQLF	TGCAGTGCTAGCTACAGGGGCCAGCTCTTC
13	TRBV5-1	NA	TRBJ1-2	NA	CASSPSGDYGYTF	TGCGCCAGCAGCCCATCAGGGGACTATGGCTACACCTTC
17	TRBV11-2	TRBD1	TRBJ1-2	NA	CASSLDRQGQGADGYTF	TGTGCCAGCAGCTTAGATCGTCAGGGACAGGGGGCAGATGGCTACACCTTC
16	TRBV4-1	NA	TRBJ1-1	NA	CASSRGQLRGNTEAFF	TGCGCCAGCAGTCGCGGACAGCTCCGGGGGAACACTGAAGCTTTCTTT
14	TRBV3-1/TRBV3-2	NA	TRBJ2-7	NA	CASSPGGSRSEQYF	TGTGCCAGCAGCCCAGGGGGGAGCCGTTCCGAGCAGTACTTC
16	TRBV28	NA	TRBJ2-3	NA	CASSNNYITSTDTQYF	TGTGCCAGCAGTAACAATTACATTACAAGCACAGATACGCAGTATTTT
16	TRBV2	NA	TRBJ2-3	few	CASSEASRRPTDTQYF	TGTGCCAGCAGTGAAGCTAGCAGAAGACCCACAGATACGCAGTATTTT
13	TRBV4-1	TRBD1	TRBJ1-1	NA	CASSPQGGTEAFF	TGCGCCAGCAGCCCACAGGGGGGGACTGAAGCTTTCTTT
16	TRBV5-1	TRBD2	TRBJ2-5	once	CASSLIGRAGQETQYF	TGCGCCAGCAGCTTGATAGGGAGAGCGGGGCAAGAGACCCAGTACTTC
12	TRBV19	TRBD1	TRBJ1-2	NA	CAGAGGSYGYTF	TGTGCCGGCGCAGGGGGAAGCTATGGCTACACCTTC